Each of the 19 T cell receptor beta chains below was sequenced from the same sample in a study of neoadjuvant nivolumab and ipilimumab in lung cancer. The assay was immunoSEQ multiplex PCR, and TCRdb's table has in-frame clones only and misses some. Seen here are roughly 28,000 clones, 75% to 85% observed once, and the top ten hold about 5.5%. Specimen: tumor tissue, collected after neoadjuvant nivolumab, alone or with ipilimumab, at or shortly before surgery. The source is an adult with non-small cell lung cancer.

The rearrangement joins TRBV5-1 to TRBJ2-7, with TRBD2 matching 15 bases. Germline trimming cut 3 bases from V and 4 bases from J; bases unmatched to any gene: 5. The CDR3 runs 16 residues. Germline V gives CDR1 SGHRS, CDR2 YFSETQ. In DNA, the CDR3 is TGCGCCAGCAGCTCCTCGGGGACTAGCGGGGGGTACGAGCAGTACTTC. As protein: CASSSSGTSGGYEQYF.

CDR3 region: CASSEEGSVGEAFF. The DNA for the CDR3 is TGTGCCAGCAGTGAAGAAGGGTCAGTCGGTGAAGCTTTCTTT. V is TRBV2 and J is TRBJ1-1, with D unresolved. The CDR3 totals 14 residues. Germline assignment: CDR1 SNHLY and CDR2 FYNNEI. V lost 1 base to trimming and J lost 7 bases, with 13 bases between them.

The rearrangement links TRBV6-5 to TRBJ1-2; possibly TRBD1 for D (5 bases). Germline loops: CDR1 MNHEY, CDR2 SVGAGI. V was trimmed by 8 bases and J by 9 bases, leaving 16 bases between them. The CDR3 spans 12 residues. For the CDR3, the DNA is TGTGCCAGCGGGGGTGGGGGAAAAAGCTACACCTTC. This sequence encodes CASGGGGKSYTF.

The CDR3 loop reads CASSLARSRTVSYEQYF. As DNA, the CDR3 is TGTGCCAGCAGCTTAGCCCGCTCCCGGACAGTTTCCTACGAGCAGTACTTC. The rearrangement uses TRBV7-8 and TRBJ2-7; D possibly corresponds to TRBD1 (6 bases). Between the trimmed V and J ends, which lost 0 bases and 1 base, there was a span of 16 bases. The CDR3 is 17 residues long. Per the germline V gene, CDR1 is SGHVS and CDR2 is FQNEAQ.

The rearrangement joins TRBV6-5 to TRBJ1-6; D gene uncertain. The ends were cut back, 0 bases at V and 4 bases at J, with 7 bases in the middle. The CDR3 runs 15 residues. CDR1 is MNHEY and CDR2 is SVGAGI in the germline V gene. The CDR3 coding sequence is TGTGCCAGCAGTTACTCGGCTAGTTATAATTCACCCCTCCACTTT. Translated: CASSYSASYNSPLHF.

The table lists this clone with a few counts. Sequence at one end of the junction differs from germline and may be a read error. Other DNA sequences from this sample encode an identical CDR3 as well. V and J are TRBV11-2 and TRBJ2-7; maybe TRBD1 (6 bases). This CDR3 contains 13 residues. Germline loops: CDR1 SGHAT, CDR2 FQNNGV. In nucleotides, the CDR3 is TGTGCCAGCAGCCTAGACAGGCTGGACGAGCAGTACTTC. Its protein is CASSLDRLDEQYF.

This rearrangement joins TRBV19 to TRBJ2-6; 9 bases are shared with TRBD1. The CDR3 is 12 residues long. V gave up 6 bases and J gave up 14 bases; unmatched junction bases: 5. The germline V gene has CDR1 LNHDA and CDR2 SQIVND (reference sequence). In DNA form, the CDR3 reads TGTGCCAGTAGACAAACAGGGGGCTTCCTGACTTTC. Translating gives CASRQTGGFLTF.

In its sample, this clone was seen a few times. The CDR3 sequence is CASSFMPSSYEQYF. The DNA of the CDR3 is TGTGCCAGCAGCTTTATGCCGAGCTCCTACGAGCAGTACTTC. V usage is TRBV5-5 and J usage is TRBJ2-7; no reliable D call. Germline V lookup: CDR1 SGHKS, CDR2 YYEKEE (reference sequence). V lost 2 bases, J lost 0 bases, and 9 bases lay in between. This CDR3 spans 14 amino acids.

The V call is TRBV11-2, the J call TRBJ1-1; D possibly corresponds to TRBD1 (5 bases). CDR3 length equals 15 residues. The germline V gene has CDR1 SGHAT and CDR2 FQNNGV. V gave up 10 bases and J gave up 1 base, with 19 bases separating them. As DNA, the CDR3 is TGTGCCATCGCCTTGGGGGGTGTTCGGAACACTGAAGCTTTCTTT. Its protein is CAIALGGVRNTEAFF. Full variable domain (remainder filled in from reference TRBV11-2 and TRBJ1-1): EAGVAQSPRYKIIEKRQSVAFWCNPISGHATLYWYQQILGQGPKLLIQFQNNGVVDDSQLPKDRFSAERLKGVDSTLKIQPAKLEDSAVYLCAIALGGVRNTEAFFGQGTRLTVV.

This rearrangement joins TRBV4-3 to TRBJ1-1; D ambiguous. CDR3 size: 14 residues. Germline CDR1 reads LGHNA; CDR2 reads YSLEER. The V gene lost 0 bases and the J gene lost 0 bases, with 5 bases spanning the gap. The CDR3, as DNA: TGCGCCAGCAGCCAAGAAGGGCTGAACACTGAAGCTTTCTTT. As protein: CASSQEGLNTEAFF.

The chain is built from TRBV5-1 and TRBJ2-1; D unresolved. Germline values: CDR1 SGHRS, CDR2 YFSETQ. V lost 5 bases to trimming and J lost 1 base, with 10 bases between them. The length of the CDR3 is 14 residues. The CDR3 is CASSWAVSYNEQFF. The DNA for the CDR3 is TGCGCCAGCAGTTGGGCGGTTTCCTACAATGAGCAGTTCTTC.

Turning to this clone: The same CDR3 also results from other DNA sequences found in this sample. CDR3 in DNA: TGTGCCAGCTCGCCTACAGGACTAGCGGGGAACACCGGGGAGCTGTTTTTT. It encodes CASSPTGLAGNTGELFF. The chain links TRBV18 to TRBJ2-2; TRBD2 agrees at 11 bases. This CDR3 is built from 17 residues. Losses at the gene ends were 6 bases for V and 1 base for J; bases not matched to a gene: 7. The germline V gene has CDR1 KGHSH and CDR2 LQKENI.

The chain combines TRBV30 with TRBJ1-2; the D is unclear. Germline V gene lookup returns CDR1 GTSNPN and CDR2 SVGIG (reference sequence). V lost 5 bases to trimming and J lost 4 bases, with 20 bases between them. This CDR3 has 15 amino acids. The CDR3 DNA reads TGTGCCTGGTGCCTGCTAGGCGGGGAGGCCTATGGCTACACCTTC. This sequence encodes CAWCLLGGEAYGYTF.

This clone was counted a single time. The chain links TRBV19 to TRBJ2-7, with 10 bases that match TRBD2. The CDR3 runs 15 residues. V was pared by 0 bases and J by 3 bases, with 2 bases of the junction left unmatched. CDR1 is LNHDA, CDR2 SQIVND, per germline (reference sequence). CDR3 residues: CASSIESGRVYEQYF. In nucleotides, the CDR3 is TGTGCCAGTAGTATAGAGAGCGGGAGGGTCTACGAGCAGTACTTC.

This chain links TRBV28 with TRBJ2-1, with D possibly TRBD1 on 6 matching bases. The CDR3 length is 14 residues. Trimming removed 11 bases at V and 7 bases at J, with 21 bases between. CDR1 and CDR2 from the germline V gene are MDHEN and SYDVKM. The CDR3 protein is CAFGNRALRNEQFF. As DNA, the CDR3 is TGTGCCTTCGGAAACAGGGCCTTGAGGAATGAGCAGTTCTTC.

This chain connects TRBV2 to TRBJ2-5; maybe TRBD1 (5 bases). The CDR3 is 14 amino acids. Deletions cut 7 bases from V and 1 base from J, with 13 bases between. CDR1 and CDR2 (germline): SNHLY, FYNNEI. The CDR3 protein is CASKKGQAQETQYF. CDR3 bases: TGTGCCAGCAAAAAGGGGCAGGCCCAAGAGACCCAGTACTTC.

In its sample, this clone was seen once. The chain has TRBV28 and TRBJ2-6; D may correspond to TRBD1 or TRBD2 (5 bases each). From germline, CDR1 is MDHEN and CDR2 SYDVKM. V shed 5 bases and J shed 0 bases, with 11 bases lying between them. This CDR3 contains 16 residues. The DNA for the CDR3 is TGTGCCAGCAGTGGGGGTGTATTCTCTGGGGCCAACGTCCTGACTTTC. As protein: CASSGGVFSGANVLTF. The full variable domain, completed using reference TRBV28 and TRBJ2-6, is DVKVTQSSRYLVKRTGEKVFLECVQDMDHENMFWYRQDPGLGLRLIYFSYDVKMKEKGDIPEGYSVSREKKERFSLILESASTNQTSMYLCASSGGVFSGANVLTFGAGSRLTVL.

The chain combines TRBV29-1 with TRBJ2-7; TRBD1 might be the D (6 bases). The V and J ends lost 6 bases and 4 bases respectively, with 10 bases between them. This CDR3 has 11 amino acids. Germline loops: CDR1 SQVTM, CDR2 ANQGSEA. The CDR3 coding sequence is TGCAGCGTCCCACAGGGTTACGAGCAGTACTTC. It is translated as CSVPQGYEQYF.

The chain has TRBV10-3 and TRBJ2-6; D unresolved. Per the germline V gene, CDR1 is ENHRY and CDR2 is SYGVKD. The CDR3 extends over 14 amino acids. V shed 3 bases and J shed 0 bases, with 3 bases lying between them. In nucleotides, the CDR3 is TGTGCCATCAGTGACGACTCTGGGGCCAACGTCCTGACTTTC. Translated: CAISDDSGANVLTF.